The following is a T cell receptor beta chain sequence with its context. Its antigen is not identified. These data are taken from a study of monozygotic twins with inflammatory bowel disease. There are 13 residues in the CDR3. Germline values: CDR1 SGHTA, CDR2 FQGNSA. Each sample had eight separate cDNA synthesis reactions. Amplification of TCRalpha and TCRbeta cDNA involved two nested PCRs that ran for 16 and 9 cycles. TCRdb re-called the 5' RACE reads and shows each CDR3 protein once, DNA omitted. Across around 220,000 distinct CDR3 sequences, the top ten clones capture 7.7% of the sample. Overall study results and limits: Telling apart the different T cell subtypes was not possible. Healthy co-twins exceeded IBD patients in TCRbeta diversity as measured by inverse Simpson.

The sequenced sample was blood. The gene calls are TRBV7-2 and TRBJ2-1. This TCR was recovered from a human donor with ulcerative colitis or Crohn's disease, or a healthy co-twin of an affected twin (not recorded which). The CDR3 sequence is CASSLSYLNEQFF.